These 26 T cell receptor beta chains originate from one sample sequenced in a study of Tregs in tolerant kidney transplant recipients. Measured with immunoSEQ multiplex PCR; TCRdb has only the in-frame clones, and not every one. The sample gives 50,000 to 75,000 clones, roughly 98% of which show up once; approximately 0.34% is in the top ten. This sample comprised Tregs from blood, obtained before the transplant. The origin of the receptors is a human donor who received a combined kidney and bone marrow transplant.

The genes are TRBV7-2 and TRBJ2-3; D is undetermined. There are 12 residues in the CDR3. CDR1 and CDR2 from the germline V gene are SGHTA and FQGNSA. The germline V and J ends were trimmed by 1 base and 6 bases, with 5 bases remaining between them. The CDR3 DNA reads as TGTGCCAGCAGCTTAGTCCCTGATACGCAGTATTTT. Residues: CASSLVPDTQYF.

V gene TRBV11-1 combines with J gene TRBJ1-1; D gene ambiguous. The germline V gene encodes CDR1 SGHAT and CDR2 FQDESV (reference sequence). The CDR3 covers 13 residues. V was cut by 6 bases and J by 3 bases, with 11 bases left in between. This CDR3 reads CASSSRWYTEAFF. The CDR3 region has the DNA TGTGCCAGCAGTTCGAGGTGGTACACTGAAGCTTTCTTT.

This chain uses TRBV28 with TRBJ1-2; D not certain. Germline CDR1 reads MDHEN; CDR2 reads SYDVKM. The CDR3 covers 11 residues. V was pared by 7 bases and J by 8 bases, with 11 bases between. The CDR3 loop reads CASKGDGGYTF. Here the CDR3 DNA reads TGTGCCAGCAAAGGTGACGGGGGCTACACCTTC.

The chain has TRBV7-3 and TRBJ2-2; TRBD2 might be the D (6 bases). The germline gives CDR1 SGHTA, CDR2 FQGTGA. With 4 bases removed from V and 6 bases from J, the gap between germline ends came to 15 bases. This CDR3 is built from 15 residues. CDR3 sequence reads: CASSSLHRGSGELFF. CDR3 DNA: TGTGCCAGCAGCTCACTACACCGGGGGTCCGGGGAGCTGTTTTTT.

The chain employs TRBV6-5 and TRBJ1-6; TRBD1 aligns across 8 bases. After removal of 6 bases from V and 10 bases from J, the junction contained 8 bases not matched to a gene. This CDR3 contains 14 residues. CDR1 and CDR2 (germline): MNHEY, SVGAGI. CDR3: CASSGTGGRSPLHF. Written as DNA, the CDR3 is TGTGCCAGCAGCGGTACAGGGGGTAGATCACCCCTCCACTTT.

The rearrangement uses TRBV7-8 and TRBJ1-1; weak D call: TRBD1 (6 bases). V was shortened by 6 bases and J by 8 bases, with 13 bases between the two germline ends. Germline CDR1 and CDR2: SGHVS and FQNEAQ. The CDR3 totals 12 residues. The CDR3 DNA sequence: TGTGCCAGCAGTCAACAGGGTTTCGAAGCTTTCTTT. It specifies CASSQQGFEAFF. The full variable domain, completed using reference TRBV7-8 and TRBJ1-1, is GAGVSQSPRYKVAKRGQDVALRCDPISGHVSLFWYQQALGQGPEFLTYFQNEAQLDKSGLPSDRFFAERPEGSVSTLKIQRTQQEDSAVYLCASSQQGFEAFFGQGTRLTVV.

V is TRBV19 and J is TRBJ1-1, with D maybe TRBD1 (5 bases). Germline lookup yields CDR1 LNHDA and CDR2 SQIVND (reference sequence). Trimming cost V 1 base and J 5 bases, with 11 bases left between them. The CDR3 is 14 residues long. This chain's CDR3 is CASSIVAGMTEAFF. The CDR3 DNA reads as TGTGCCAGTAGTATAGTAGCAGGGATGACTGAAGCTTTCTTT. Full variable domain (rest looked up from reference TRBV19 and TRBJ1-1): DGGITQSPKYLFRKEGQNVTLSCEQNLNHDAMYWYRQDPGQGLRLIYYSQIVNDFQKGDIAEGYSVSREKKESFPLTVTSAQKNPTAFYLCASSIVAGMTEAFFGQGTRLTVV.

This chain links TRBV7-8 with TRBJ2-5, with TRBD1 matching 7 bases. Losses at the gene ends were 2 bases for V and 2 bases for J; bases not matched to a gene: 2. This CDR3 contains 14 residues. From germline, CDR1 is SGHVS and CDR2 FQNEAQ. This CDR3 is CASSLSRGQETQYF. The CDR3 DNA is TGTGCCAGCAGCTTAAGCAGGGGGCAAGAGACCCAGTACTTC.

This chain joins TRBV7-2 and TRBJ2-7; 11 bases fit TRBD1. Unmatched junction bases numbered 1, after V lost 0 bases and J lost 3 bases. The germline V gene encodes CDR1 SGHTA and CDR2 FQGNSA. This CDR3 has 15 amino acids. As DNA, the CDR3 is TGTGCCAGCAGCTTAGCGGGACAGGGGGACTACGAGCAGTACTTC. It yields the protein CASSLAGQGDYEQYF.

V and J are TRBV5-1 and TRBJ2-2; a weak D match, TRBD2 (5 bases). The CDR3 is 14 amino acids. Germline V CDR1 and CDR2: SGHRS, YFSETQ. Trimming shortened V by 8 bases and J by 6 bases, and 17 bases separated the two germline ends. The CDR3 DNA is TGCGCCAGTGTCGGAGGTGGTTCGCCCGGGGAGCTGTTTTTT. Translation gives CASVGGGSPGELFF.

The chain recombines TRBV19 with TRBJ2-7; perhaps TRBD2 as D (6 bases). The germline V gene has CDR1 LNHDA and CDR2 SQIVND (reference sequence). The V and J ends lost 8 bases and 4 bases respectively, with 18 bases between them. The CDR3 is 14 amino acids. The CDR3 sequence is CASSKASRGYEQYF. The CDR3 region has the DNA TGTGCCAGTTCTAAGGCCTCTCGGGGGTACGAGCAGTACTTC.

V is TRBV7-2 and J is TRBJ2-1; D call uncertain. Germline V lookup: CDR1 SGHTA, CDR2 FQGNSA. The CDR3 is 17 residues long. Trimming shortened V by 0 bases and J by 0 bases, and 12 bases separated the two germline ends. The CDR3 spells CASSLAIGSSSYNEQFF. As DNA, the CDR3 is TGTGCCAGCAGCTTAGCGATAGGATCTAGCTCCTACAATGAGCAGTTCTTC.

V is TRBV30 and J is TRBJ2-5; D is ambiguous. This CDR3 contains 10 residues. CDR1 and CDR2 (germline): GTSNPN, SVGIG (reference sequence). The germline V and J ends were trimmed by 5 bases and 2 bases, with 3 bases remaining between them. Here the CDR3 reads CAWSQETQYF. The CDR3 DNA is TGTGCCTGGTCTCAAGAGACCCAGTACTTC. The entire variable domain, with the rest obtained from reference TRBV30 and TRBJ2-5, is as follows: SQTIHQWPATLVQPVGSPLSLECTVEGTSNPNLYWYRQAAGRGLQLLFYSVGIGQISSEVPQNLSASRPQDRQFILSSKKLLLSDSGFYLCAWSQETQYFGPGTRLLVL.

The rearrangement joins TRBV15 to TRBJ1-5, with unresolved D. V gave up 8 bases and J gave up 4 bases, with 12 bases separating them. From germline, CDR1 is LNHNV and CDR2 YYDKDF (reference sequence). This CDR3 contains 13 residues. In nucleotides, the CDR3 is TGTGCCACCGGTCCCCCAGTGAATCAGCCCCAGCATTTT. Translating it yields CATGPPVNQPQHF.

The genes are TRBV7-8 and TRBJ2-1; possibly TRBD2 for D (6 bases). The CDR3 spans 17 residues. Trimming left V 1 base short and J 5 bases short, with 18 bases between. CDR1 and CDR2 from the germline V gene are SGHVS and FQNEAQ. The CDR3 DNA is TGTGCCAGCAGCTTAGAAACGACTAGACCCCCGCACAATGAGCAGTTCTTC. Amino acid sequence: CASSLETTRPPHNEQFF.

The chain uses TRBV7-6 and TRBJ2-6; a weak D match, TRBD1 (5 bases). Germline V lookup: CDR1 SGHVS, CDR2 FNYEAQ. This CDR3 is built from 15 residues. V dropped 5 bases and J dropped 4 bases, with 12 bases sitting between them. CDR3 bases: TGTGCCAGCAGCCCTGGGGCGCGCGGGGCCAACGTCCTGACTTTC. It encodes CASSPGARGANVLTF.

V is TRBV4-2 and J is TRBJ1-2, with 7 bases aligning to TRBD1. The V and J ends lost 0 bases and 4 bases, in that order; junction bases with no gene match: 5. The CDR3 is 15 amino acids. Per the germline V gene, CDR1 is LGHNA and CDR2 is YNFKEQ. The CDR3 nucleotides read TGTGCCAGCAGCCAAGAATGGGGACAGCTCTATGGCTACACCTTC. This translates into CASSQEWGQLYGYTF.

The CDR3 spells CASSRGTVYNSPLHF. CDR3 coding DNA: TGTGCCAGCAGTCGAGGGACAGTTTATAATTCACCCCTCCACTTT. The genes are TRBV27 and TRBJ1-6; 7 bases line up with TRBD1. Germline V gene lookup returns CDR1 MNHEY and CDR2 SMNVEV (reference sequence). CDR3 length equals 15 residues. Losses at the gene ends were 5 bases for V and 4 bases for J; bases not matched to a gene: 5.

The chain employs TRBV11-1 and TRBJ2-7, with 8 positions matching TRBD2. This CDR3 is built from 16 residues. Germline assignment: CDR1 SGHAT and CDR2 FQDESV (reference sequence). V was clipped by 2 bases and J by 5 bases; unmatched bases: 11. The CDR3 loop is CASSLRLAGTKDEQYF. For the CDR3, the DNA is TGTGCCAGCAGCTTACGTTTAGCGGGAACTAAGGACGAGCAGTACTTC.

The CDR3 here is CASSLTGTGGYNEQFF. The CDR3 DNA sequence: TGTGCCAGCAGCCTAACCGGGACAGGGGGTTACAATGAGCAGTTCTTC. This chain joins TRBV9 and TRBJ2-1, with 11 bases aligning to TRBD1. Germline V gene sequence: CDR1 SGDLS, CDR2 YYNGEE. V was pared by 4 bases and J by 4 bases, with 7 bases of the junction left unmatched. This CDR3 is 16 amino acids long. The variable domain in full, completed from reference TRBV9 and TRBJ2-1, reads DSGVTQTPKHLITATGQRVTLRCSPRSGDLSVYWYQQSLDQGLQFLIQYYNGEERAKGNILERFSAQQFPDLHSELNLSSLELGDSALYFCASSLTGTGGYNEQFFGPGTRLTVL.

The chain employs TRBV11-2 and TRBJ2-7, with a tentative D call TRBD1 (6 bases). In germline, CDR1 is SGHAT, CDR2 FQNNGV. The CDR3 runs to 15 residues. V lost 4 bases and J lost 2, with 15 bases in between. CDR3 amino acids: CASSSRSRGPYEQYF. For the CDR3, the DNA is TGTGCCAGCAGCTCTCGATCCAGGGGCCCCTACGAGCAGTACTTC.

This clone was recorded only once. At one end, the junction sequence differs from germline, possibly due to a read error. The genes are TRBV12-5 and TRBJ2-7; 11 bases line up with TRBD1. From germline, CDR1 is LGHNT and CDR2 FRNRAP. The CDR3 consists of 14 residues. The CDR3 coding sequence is TGTGCTAGTGGCTTGGACAGGGGGCTGCACGAGCAGTACTTC. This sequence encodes CASGLDRGLHEQYF.

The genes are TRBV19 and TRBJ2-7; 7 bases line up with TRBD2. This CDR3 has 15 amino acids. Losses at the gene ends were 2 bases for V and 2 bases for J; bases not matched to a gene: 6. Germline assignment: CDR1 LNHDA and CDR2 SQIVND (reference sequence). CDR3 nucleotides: TGTGCCAGTAGTATACTTTCGGGAGGTACCTACGAGCAGTACTTC. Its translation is CASSILSGGTYEQYF.

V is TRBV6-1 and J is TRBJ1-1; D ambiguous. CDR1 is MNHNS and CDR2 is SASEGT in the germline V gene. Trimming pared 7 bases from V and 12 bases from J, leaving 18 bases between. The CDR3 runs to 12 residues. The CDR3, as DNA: TGTGCCAGCACTACCGTCGGGATTCAGACTTTCTTT. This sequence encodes CASTTVGIQTFF.

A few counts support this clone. This CDR3 reads CASSPWTAQSTEAFF. For the CDR3, the DNA is TGTGCCAGCAGTCCCTGGACAGCCCAGTCCACTGAAGCTTTCTTT. The chain combines TRBV28 with TRBJ1-1; perhaps TRBD1 as D (6 bases). Germline V gives CDR1 MDHEN, CDR2 SYDVKM. The CDR3 runs to 15 residues. V lost 5 bases and J lost 4, with 17 bases in between.

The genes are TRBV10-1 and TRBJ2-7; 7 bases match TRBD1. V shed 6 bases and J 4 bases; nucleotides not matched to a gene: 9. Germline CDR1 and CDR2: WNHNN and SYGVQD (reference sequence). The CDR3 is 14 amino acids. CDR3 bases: TGCGCCAGCAGGACAGGGCCCTTGCTGTACGAGCAGTACTTC. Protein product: CASRTGPLLYEQYF.